The 27 T cell receptor beta chains below all came from one sample that was sequenced in a study of T cell responses to AZD1222 COVID-19 vaccine. Profiling relied on immunoSEQ multiplex PCR, and the TCRdb table lists in-frame clones only, not all of them. The table has 150,000 or so clones, just under 95% seen once. The sequencing used peripheral blood, collected on day 0 of AZD1222 vaccination. The receptors shown here come from an adult in good health.

The CDR3 here is CSVTALGTSSPYEQYF. The DNA of the CDR3 is TGCAGCGTTACCGCTTTGGGGACTAGCTCCCCCTACGAGCAGTACTTC. The chain carries TRBV29-1 and TRBJ2-7, with TRBD2 identical over 9 bases. After removal of 5 bases from V and 2 bases from J, the junction contained 13 bases not matched to a gene. Germline CDR1 is SQVTM and CDR2 is ANQGSEA. The CDR3 covers 16 residues.

The chain joins TRBV27 to TRBJ1-2, with D possibly being TRBD1 (6 bases). The V gene's germline CDR1 is MNHEY and CDR2 SMNVEV (reference sequence). V was pared by 4 bases and J by 0 bases, with 18 bases between. The CDR3 runs to 17 residues. The chain's CDR3 is CASSSGQGMRANYGYTF. Here the CDR3 DNA reads TGTGCCAGCAGTTCCGGGCAGGGGATGAGAGCTAACTATGGCTACACCTTC.

This chain connects TRBV28 to TRBJ1-3; D is uncertain. CDR3 length: 14 residues. Germline values: CDR1 MDHEN, CDR2 SYDVKM. Trimming pared 2 bases from V and 4 bases from J, leaving 9 bases between. The CDR3 loop is CASSLGTLGNTIYF. The DNA of the CDR3 is TGTGCCAGCAGTTTAGGAACGCTCGGAAACACCATATATTTT.

The chain has TRBV2 and TRBJ1-3, with unresolved D. The CDR3 sequence is 16 residues long. V was pared by 2 bases and J by 0 bases, with 11 bases between. The germline gives CDR1 SNHLY, CDR2 FYNNEI. Here the CDR3 reads CASSELAQSSGNTIYF. The CDR3, as DNA: TGTGCCAGCAGTGAATTGGCGCAGAGCTCTGGAAACACCATATATTTT.

The chain employs TRBV6-5 and TRBJ1-2, with D unresolved. Germline CDR1 and CDR2: MNHEY and SVGAGI. With 5 bases removed from V and 7 bases from J, the gap between germline ends came to 14 bases. The CDR3 sequence is 13 residues long. CDR3 loop: CASSQQKPGGYTF. In DNA, the CDR3 is TGTGCCAGCAGTCAACAGAAGCCGGGTGGCTACACCTTC.

V gene TRBV27 combines with J gene TRBJ1-2, with D perhaps matching TRBD1 (5 bases). The CDR3 has 15 residues. Between the trimmed V and J ends, which lost 1 base and 7 bases, there was a span of 16 bases. CDR1 and CDR2 (germline): MNHEY, SMNVEV (reference sequence). The CDR3 loop reads CASSLYGGWGPGYTF. The CDR3 nucleotides are TGTGCCAGCAGTTTATATGGAGGATGGGGCCCTGGCTACACCTTC.

The chain carries TRBV6-5 and TRBJ2-7; the match to TRBD1 covers 10 bases. Germline trimming cut 5 bases from V and 6 bases from J; bases unmatched to any gene: 10. This CDR3 has 15 amino acids. Germline-derived CDR1 and CDR2 are MNHEY and SVGAGI. This chain's CDR3 is CASSLQTGGSGEQYF. The DNA for the CDR3 is TGTGCCAGCAGTCTTCAGACAGGGGGCTCGGGCGAGCAGTACTTC.

The V and J genes are TRBV2 and TRBJ1-5; D unresolved. The CDR3 is made up of 13 amino acids. V lost 1 base to trimming and J lost 4 bases, with 5 bases between them. Looked up from germline, CDR1 is SNHLY and CDR2 is FYNNEI. The CDR3 nucleotides read TGTGCCAGCAGTGAAGGGCAGAATCAGCCCCAGCATTTT. It encodes CASSEGQNQPQHF. Filled out from reference TRBV2 and TRBJ1-5, the complete variable domain reads EPEVTQTPSHQVTQMGQEVILRCVPISNHLYFYWYRQILGQKVEFLVSFYNNEISEKSEIFDDQFSVERPDGSNFTLKIRSTKLEDSAMYFCASSEGQNQPQHFGDGTRLSIL.

The rearrangement joins TRBV23-1 to TRBJ1-1; D unresolved. TRBV23-1 is classed as an ORF, of uncertain function. Between the trimmed V and J ends, which lost 4 bases and 14 bases, there was a span of 11 bases. The CDR3 consists of 10 residues. The CDR3 DNA reads TGCGCCAGCAGTCCCAGCCCTGGGTTCTTT. Translated, it gives CASSPSPGFF.

The rearrangement joins TRBV5-6 to TRBJ1-2; 7 nucleotides align to TRBD1. The junction had 11 bases not matched to a gene; V was cut back by 4 bases and J by 5 bases. CDR1 and CDR2 from the germline V gene are SGHDT and YYEEEE. CDR3 length: 15 residues. The CDR3 reads CASSLSGTDGYGYTF. In DNA form, the CDR3 reads TGTGCCAGCAGCCTATCCGGGACAGACGGTTATGGCTACACCTTC.

This chain links TRBV7-8 with TRBJ1-4; D may be TRBD1 (5 bases). Germline V gene data show CDR1 as SGHVS and CDR2 as FQNEAQ. Trimming pared 7 bases from V and 0 bases from J, leaving 12 bases between. This CDR3 has 15 residues. The CDR3 DNA follows: TGTGCCAGCACGGGGGGACTTGCAACTAATGAAAAACTGTTTTTT. It translates to CASTGGLATNEKLFF.

The chain is built from TRBV27 and TRBJ2-5, with no clear D. V shed 6 bases and J shed 5 bases, with 19 bases lying between them. CDR3 length equals 15 residues. The V gene's germline CDR1 is MNHEY and CDR2 SMNVEV (reference sequence). CDR3 protein: CASSLSSPQMETQYF. DNA for the CDR3: TGTGCCAGCAGCCTTAGTAGCCCTCAGATGGAGACCCAGTACTTC.

The chain employs TRBV6-5 and TRBJ2-1, with a tentative D call TRBD1 (6 bases). The germline V gene encodes CDR1 MNHEY and CDR2 SVGAGI. This CDR3 has 15 amino acids. The V end lost 3 bases, the J end lost 5 bases, and 14 bases lay between the germline ends. CDR3 region: CASSYRTATNNEQFF. The CDR3 coding sequence is TGTGCCAGCAGTTATCGGACAGCAACCAACAATGAGCAGTTCTTC.

About this clone: One end of the junction fails to match germline, which may point to a read error. The CDR3 DNA sequence: TGTGCCAGCAGGGAAGTTCACCGGGTCTCTGAAGCTTTCTTT. This encodes CASREVHRVSEAFF. V usage is TRBV6-1 and J usage is TRBJ1-1; D unresolved. This CDR3 contains 14 residues. From germline, CDR1 is MNHNS and CDR2 SASEGT.

The chain uses TRBV6-2 or TRBV6-3 and TRBJ1-1; D gene ambiguous. The V end lost 1 base, the J end lost 4 bases, and 10 bases lay between the germline ends. Germline V gene lookup returns CDR1 MNHEY and CDR2 SVGEGT. There are 14 residues in the CDR3. For the CDR3, the DNA is TGTGCCAGCAGTTACTTCCCCACGGGCACTGAAGCTTTCTTT. Translation: CASSYFPTGTEAFF.

The CDR3 nucleotides read TGTGCCAGCAGCGAAGGGACCGCCCTGGGGCCCCAGCATTTT. Amino acids: CASSEGTALGPQHF. The V call is TRBV6-4, the J call TRBJ1-5, with D perhaps TRBD1 (5 bases). The V gene lost 6 bases and the J gene lost 9 bases, with 18 bases spanning the gap. The germline V gene encodes CDR1 MRHNA and CDR2 SNTAGT. The CDR3 spans 14 residues.

The chain combines TRBV3-1 (or the pseudogene TRBV3-2) with TRBJ1-1; D possibly corresponds to TRBD1 (5 bases). The CDR3 totals 14 residues. Per the germline V gene, CDR1 is LGHDT and CDR2 is YNNKEL (reference sequence). V was pared by 6 bases and J by 3 bases, with 14 bases between. CDR3 in DNA: TGTGCCAGCAGGCTGTGGGGAGGGGACACTGAAGCTTTCTTT. Its protein product is CASRLWGGDTEAFF.

The rearrangement links TRBV19 to TRBJ1-6, with 8 bases identical to TRBD1. The CDR3 consists of 14 residues. In germline, CDR1 is LNHDA, CDR2 SQIVND (reference sequence). V was clipped by 9 bases and J by 5 bases; unmatched bases: 6. The DNA of the CDR3 is TGTGCCAGCACGACAGGGGCGGATAATTCACCCCTCCACTTT. Translating it yields CASTTGADNSPLHF. Using reference TRBV19 and TRBJ1-6 for the parts outside the CDR3, the full variable domain is DGGITQSPKYLFRKEGQNVTLSCEQNLNHDAMYWYRQDPGQGLRLIYYSQIVNDFQKGDIAEGYSVSREKKESFPLTVTSAQKNPTAFYLCASTTGADNSPLHFGNGTRLTVT.

The V gene is TRBV4-1, the J gene TRBJ1-6; no clear D. Germline V gives CDR1 MGHRA, CDR2 YSYEKL. The length of the CDR3 is 15 residues. The V and J ends lost 4 bases and 7 bases respectively, with 14 bases between them. CDR3 residues: CASSPYLVRNSPLHF. The DNA for the CDR3 is TGCGCCAGCAGCCCCTACCTCGTGAGGAATTCACCCCTCCACTTT.

V and J are TRBV5-1 and TRBJ1-2; 7 bases are shared with TRBD1. V gave up 2 bases and J gave up 4 bases; unmatched junction bases: 8. Germline-derived CDR1 and CDR2 are SGHRS and YFSETQ. The CDR3 extends over 15 amino acids. The CDR3 sequence: CASSFSGQRGYGYTF. In nucleotides, the CDR3 is TGCGCCAGCAGCTTCTCGGGACAGAGAGGCTATGGCTACACCTTC. Using reference TRBV5-1 and TRBJ1-2 for the parts outside the CDR3, the full variable domain is KAGVTQTPRYLIKTRGQQVTLSCSPISGHRSVSWYQQTPGQGLQFLFEYFSETQRNKGNFPGRFSGRQFSNSRSEMNVSTLELGDSALYLCASSFSGQRGYGYTFGSGTRLTVV.

The chain combines TRBV28 with TRBJ1-5; D possibly corresponds to TRBD1 (5 bases). Trimming took 4 bases from V and 3 from J, leaving 13 bases between them. This CDR3 has 15 residues. CDR1 MDHEN and CDR2 SYDVKM come from the germline V gene. The CDR3 sequence is CASSSGRMVNQPQHF. The CDR3 nucleotides read TGTGCCAGCAGTTCAGGGCGTATGGTCAATCAGCCCCAGCATTTT.

The chain links TRBV6-1 to TRBJ2-1, with TRBD2 matching over 12 bases. The CDR3 runs to 15 residues. The V gene's germline CDR1 is MNHNS and CDR2 SASEGT. V was clipped by 1 base and J by 8 bases; unmatched bases: 3. The CDR3 DNA is TGTGCCAGCAGTGAAGAACTAGCGGGGGGTCATGAGCAGTTCTTC. It codes for CASSEELAGGHEQFF.

DNA of the CDR3: TGCGCCAGCAGCCAAGATCCTACGGGGGGCTCCTCCTACGAGCAGTACTTC. Its translation is CASSQDPTGGSSYEQYF. V and J are TRBV4-3 and TRBJ2-7; possibly TRBD2 for D (7 bases). The CDR3 spans 17 residues. The germline V gene has CDR1 LGHNA and CDR2 YSLEER. The V end lost 0 bases, the J end lost 0 bases, and 15 bases lay between the germline ends.

The chain links TRBV15 to TRBJ2-6; D not resolved. Germline V gene data show CDR1 as LNHNV and CDR2 as YYDKDF (reference sequence). V was pared by 3 bases and J by 0 bases, with 9 bases between. The CDR3 loop spans 16 amino acids. CDR3 amino acids: CATSSQGLSGANVLTF. For the CDR3, the DNA is TGTGCCACCAGCAGCCAAGGGCTCTCTGGGGCCAACGTCCTGACTTTC.

V and J are TRBV5-1 and TRBJ2-5; D might be TRBD2 (5 bases). Germline V lookup: CDR1 SGHRS, CDR2 YFSETQ. Trimming pared 1 base from V and 5 bases from J, leaving 6 bases between. The CDR3 loop spans 12 amino acids. As DNA, the CDR3 is TGCGCCAGCAGCTTGAGAGGGGAGACCCAGTACTTC. Translating gives CASSLRGETQYF.

V and J are TRBV4-2 and TRBJ1-1; perhaps TRBD1 as D (5 bases). Trimming took off 8 bases at V and 5 bases at J, with 21 bases between the two ends. The CDR3 runs 15 residues. Germline CDR1 and CDR2: LGHNA and YNFKEQ. CDR3 sequence (DNA): TGTGCCAGCCGATCCGCCGGGGGGGGGTTGACTGAAGCTTTCTTT. Its protein product is CASRSAGGGLTEAFF.

J is TRBJ1-1 and V is TRBV2, with no clear D. V was clipped by 3 bases and J by 0 bases, with 11 bases between them. CDR3 size: 15 residues. Germline CDR1 and CDR2: SNHLY and FYNNEI. The CDR3 coding sequence is TGTGCCAGCAGTGAGCTGGGTCCGGTGAACACTGAAGCTTTCTTT. Encoded protein: CASSELGPVNTEAFF.